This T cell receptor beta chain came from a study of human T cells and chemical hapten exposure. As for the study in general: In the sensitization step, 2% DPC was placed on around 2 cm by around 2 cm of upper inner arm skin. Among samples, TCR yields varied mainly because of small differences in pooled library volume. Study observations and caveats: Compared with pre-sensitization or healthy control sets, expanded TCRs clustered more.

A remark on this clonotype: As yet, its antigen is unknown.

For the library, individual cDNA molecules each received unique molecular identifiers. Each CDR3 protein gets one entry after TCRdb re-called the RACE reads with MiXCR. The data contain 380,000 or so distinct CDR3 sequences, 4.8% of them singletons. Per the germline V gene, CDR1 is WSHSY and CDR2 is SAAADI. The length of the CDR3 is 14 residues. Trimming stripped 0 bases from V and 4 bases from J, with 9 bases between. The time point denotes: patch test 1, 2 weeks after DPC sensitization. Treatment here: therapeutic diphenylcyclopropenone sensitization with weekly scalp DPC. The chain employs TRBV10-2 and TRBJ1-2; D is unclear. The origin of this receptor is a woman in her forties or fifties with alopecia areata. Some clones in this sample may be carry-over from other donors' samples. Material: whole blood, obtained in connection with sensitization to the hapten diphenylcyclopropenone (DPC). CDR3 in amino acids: CASSESGKAYGYTF. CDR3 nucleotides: TGCGCCAGCAGTGAGTCGGGCAAGGCCTATGGCTACACCTTC.